The 10 T cell receptor beta chains below were found in one sample sequenced in a study of blood T cell repertoires in COVID-19. Clones were sequenced by immunoSEQ multiplex PCR, and TCRdb holds only the in-frame ones, with some missing. The sample has 200,000 to 250,000 clones, 80% to 90% seen once. The sample taken for sequencing was peripheral blood. Source of these receptors: a woman in her forties or fifties with acute or convalescent COVID-19.

This chain uses TRBV6-2 or TRBV6-3 with TRBJ2-2; the D gene is possibly TRBD1 (5 bases). The CDR3 is made up of 13 amino acids. The germline V gene encodes CDR1 MNHEY and CDR2 SVGEGT. V was pared by 6 bases and J by 6 bases, with 11 bases between. The CDR3 bases are TGTGCCAGCAGCGGGTTCAGGGCCGGGGAGCTGTTTTTT. Translating it yields CASSGFRAGELFF.

This sequence joins TRBV18 and TRBJ1-3; 9 bases line up with TRBD1. V lost 0 bases to trimming and J lost 4 bases; unmatched junction nucleotides: 13. The CDR3 extends over 19 amino acids. The germline CDR1 and CDR2 sequences are KGHSH and LQKENI. DNA of the CDR3: TGTGCCAGCTCACCACCCCCCCCCGCCGGGACAGGGAACGGAAACACCATATATTTT. Its translation: CASSPPPPAGTGNGNTIYF.

The chain links TRBV6-5 to TRBJ1-1; D is unresolved. CDR1 and CDR2 from the germline V gene are MNHEY and SVGAGI. The CDR3 is made up of 16 amino acids. V dropped 2 bases and J dropped 3 bases, with 16 bases sitting between them. CDR3 DNA sequence: TGTGCCAGCAGTTACCCGCCAGGCGGGAGTTACACTGAAGCTTTCTTT. Its translation: CASSYPPGGSYTEAFF.

This chain connects TRBV19 to TRBJ1-1; 8 bases fit TRBD1. The germline gives CDR1 LNHDA, CDR2 SQIVND (reference sequence). V dropped 5 bases and J dropped 4; count of bases not matched to a gene: 3. The CDR3 has 13 amino acids. CDR3 nucleotide sequence: TGTGCCAGTAGTCCACAGGGGGTCACTGAAGCTTTCTTT. This sequence encodes CASSPQGVTEAFF.

This clone was detected a few times. The chain joins TRBV10-3 to TRBJ2-2, with a weak D call TRBD2 (6 bases). The CDR3 is 18 amino acids. Germline lookup yields CDR1 ENHRY and CDR2 SYGVKD. The V end was cut by 3 bases, the J end by 5 bases, with 22 bases between. This CDR3 reads CAISDQGGRSGMTGELFF. The CDR3 coding sequence is TGTGCCATCAGTGACCAGGGTGGGAGGTCAGGGATGACCGGGGAGCTGTTTTTT.

By share, this clone ranks as medium-sized (0.01 to 0.1%). The chain couples TRBV5-1 to TRBJ1-6, with D maybe TRBD1 (6 bases). The V end lost 4 bases, the J end lost 10 bases, and 15 bases lay between the germline ends. Germline V CDR1 and CDR2: SGHRS, YFSETQ. This CDR3 spans 14 amino acids. CDR3 sequence: CASSRNREYSPLHF. The CDR3 bases are TGCGCCAGCAGCCGAAACAGGGAGTACTCACCCCTCCACTTT.

This chain uses TRBV18 with TRBJ2-3, with 7 positions matching TRBD2. J gave up 4 bases and V 0 bases, and 4 bases lay outside the gene matches. The CDR3 runs to 15 residues. Germline V CDR1 and CDR2: KGHSH, LQKENI. The CDR3 nucleotides read TGTGCCAGCTCACCACCCAGCGGGATGGCAGATACGCAGTATTTT. This codes for CASSPPSGMADTQYF.

The gene calls are TRBV11-2 and TRBJ2-2; no clear D. This CDR3 is built from 12 residues. CDR1 and CDR2 from the germline V gene are SGHAT and FQNNGV. The V gene lost 2 bases and the J gene lost 6 bases, with 4 bases spanning the gap. The chain's CDR3 is CASSLPAGELFF. In DNA, the CDR3 is TGTGCCAGCAGCTTACCGGCCGGGGAGCTGTTTTTT.

The chain joins TRBV5-1 to TRBJ2-1; a possible D gene is TRBD2 (6 bases). This CDR3 comprises 14 residues. The germline V and J ends were trimmed by 8 bases and 4 bases, with 16 bases remaining between them. Germline V gene sequence: CDR1 SGHRS, CDR2 YFSETQ. The CDR3 bases are TGCGCCAGTAACACCGGGACTCTGTACAATGAGCAGTTCTTC. Its protein is CASNTGTLYNEQFF.

The CDR3 here is CASSLPGLEAGEQYF. The CDR3 bases are TGTGCCAGCAGCCTTCCGGGACTAGAGGCAGGGGAGCAGTACTTC. V gene TRBV11-3 combines with J gene TRBJ2-7, with 8 positions matching TRBD2. This CDR3 contains 15 residues. J was trimmed by 7 bases and V by 5 bases; bases with no gene match: 13. Germline V CDR1 and CDR2: SGHNT, YENEEA.